The sequence of this T cell receptor (beta chain) was determined in a study of shared clonotypes between healthy human individuals. Broader study findings: Only blood was sampled; tissue repertoires likely differ. What limited the represented genetic and exposure-history diversity was the small number of donors. Generally, naive subsets (rather than memory subsets) showed larger estimated richness.

Per the germline V gene, CDR1 is SGHVS and CDR2 is FQNEAQ. V lost 1 base, J lost 9 bases, and 7 bases stayed unmatched. This CDR3 is 15 amino acids long. A remark on this clone: Its target is not known.

Terminally differentiated effector memory CD45RA+ cells were excluded by CCR7 positive selection of CD45RO-negative cells. Source study methods: ImmunoSEQ gave junction-only sequences without quality scores, so filtering differed. Assay: immunoSEQ multiplex PCR; the TCRdb copy retains only in-frame clones and omits some. V, J and clone size are taken as reported in that table, and D and trimming were inferred from the DNA itself. Altogether about 2.2 million clones are present, around 93% being singletons, with the ten largest covering over 1.5%. The sequence was collected from a man aged 18 to 30 in good health. Some clones in this sample may be carry-over from other donors' samples. Source material: naive CD8+ T cells from PBMCs. The genes are TRBV7-8 and TRBJ2-1; 9 bases are a match to TRBD2. The CDR3: CASSLEVAGASEQFF. The CDR3 DNA is TGTGCCAGCAGCTTAGAGGTAGCGGGAGCTAGTGAGCAGTTCTTC. Full variable domain (missing parts from reference TRBV7-8 and TRBJ2-1): GAGVSQSPRYKVAKRGQDVALRCDPISGHVSLFWYQQALGQGPEFLTYFQNEAQLDKSGLPSDRFFAERPEGSVSTLKIQRTQQEDSAVYLCASSLEVAGASEQFFGPGTRLTVL.